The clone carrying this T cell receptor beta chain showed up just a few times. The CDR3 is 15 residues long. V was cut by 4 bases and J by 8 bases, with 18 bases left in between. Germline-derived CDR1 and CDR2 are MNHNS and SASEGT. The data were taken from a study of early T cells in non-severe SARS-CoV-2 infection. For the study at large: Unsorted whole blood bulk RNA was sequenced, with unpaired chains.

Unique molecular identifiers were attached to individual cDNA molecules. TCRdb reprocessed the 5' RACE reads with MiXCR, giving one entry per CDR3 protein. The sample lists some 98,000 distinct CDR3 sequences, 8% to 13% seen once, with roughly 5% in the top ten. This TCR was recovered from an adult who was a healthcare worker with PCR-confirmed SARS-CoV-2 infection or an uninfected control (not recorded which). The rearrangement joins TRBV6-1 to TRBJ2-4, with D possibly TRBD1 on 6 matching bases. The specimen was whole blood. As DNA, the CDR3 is TGTGCCAGCAGTGCCGGGACATCTCCGGGACACATTCAGTACTTC. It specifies CASSAGTSPGHIQYF.